Listed below are T cell receptor beta chains from one sample, sequenced in a study of cytomegalovirus exposure and HLA in healthy donors. Libraries were prepared by immunoSEQ multiplex PCR; TCRdb keeps only in-frame clonotypes and omits some of them. The table lists some 160,000 clones, around 80% of them singletons. Material for sequencing was PBMCs. The receptors derive from a man aged 50-59 years in good health and CMV-seropositive. Both conserved end residues are part of each CDR3. Fields, in order: D gene, J gene, V gene, clone size, CDR3 DNA, CDR3 protein. A D gene is named only where the DNA matches it firmly. Some rows mark clone size as missing; the rest say once, few, many or name a class of expanded clone.

D: TRBD2; J: TRBJ2-5; V: TRBV7-9; size: once; DNA: TGTGCCAGCAGCTCGGGACTAGCGGTCCAAGAGACCCAGTACTTC; CDR3: CASSSGLAVQETQYF
D: -; J: TRBJ1-1; V: TRBV5-1; size: -; DNA: TGCGCCAGCAGCCTGACTTGGACACAGAACACTGAAGCTTTCTTT; CDR3: CASSLTWTQNTEAFF
D: -; J: TRBJ2-2; V: TRBV11-2; size: -; DNA: TGTGCCAGCCTAGGGAGGCTGTTTTTT; CDR3: CASLGRLFF
D: -; J: TRBJ1-5; V: TRBV2; size: -; DNA: TGTGCCAGCAGGGGCATCCTTGGGCAGGGTCAGCCCCAGCATTTT; CDR3: CASRGILGQGQPQHF
D: -; J: TRBJ2-1; V: TRBV11-2; size: -; DNA: TGTGCCAGCAGCTTAGCCCGGGACACCTCCTACAATGAGCAGTTCTTC; CDR3: CASSLARDTSYNEQFF
D: -; J: TRBJ1-1; V: TRBV4-1; size: -; DNA: TGCGCCAGCAGCCAACCGGGGTCCACGAACACTGAAGCTTTCTTT; CDR3: CASSQPGSTNTEAFF
D: TRBD2; J: TRBJ2-1; V: TRBV6-1; size: -; DNA: TGTGCCAGCCTCGGGGCTAGCGGGAGGGAAAATGAGCAGTTCTTC; CDR3: CASLGASGRENEQFF
D: -; J: TRBJ1-4; V: TRBV16; size: -; DNA: TGTGCCAGCAGCCAATCGACCACAGTCAATGAAAAACTGTTTTTT; CDR3: CASSQSTTVNEKLFF
D: -; J: TRBJ1-6; V: TRBV6-1; size: -; DNA: TGTGCCAGCAGTGAAGATAGGAGTACTAATTCACCCCTCCACTTT; CDR3: CASSEDRSTNSPLHF
D: -; J: TRBJ1-1; V: TRBV7-3; size: -; DNA: TGTGCCAGCAGCTTCTCAGGGGAGGGAGAAGCTTTCTTT; CDR3: CASSFSGEGEAFF
D: TRBD1; J: TRBJ2-3; V: TRBV7-3; size: medium-sized; DNA: TGTGCCAGCGGGGACAGTAGCACAGATACGCAGTATTTT; CDR3: CASGDSSTDTQYF
D: -; J: TRBJ2-6; V: TRBV5-1; size: -; DNA: TGCGCCAGCAGCCTCCACGGGAGCTCTGGGGCCAACGTCCTGACTTTC; CDR3: CASSLHGSSGANVLTF
D: -; J: TRBJ2-3; V: TRBV5-1; size: -; DNA: TGCGCCAGCAGCTTTTTCAAAATCACAGATACGCAGTATTTT; CDR3: CASSFFKITDTQYF
D: -; J: TRBJ1-5; V: TRBV4-1; size: -; DNA: TGCGCCAGCAGCCAAGATAGAGGAGTTCAGCCCCAGCATTTT; CDR3: CASSQDRGVQPQHF
D: -; J: TRBJ2-1; V: TRBV14; size: -; DNA: TGTGCCAGCAGCCAAGGACGACCTCAGCTAGGGGGTTTAGACAATGAGCAGTTCTTC; CDR3: CASSQGRPQLGGLDNEQFF
D: -; J: TRBJ1-6; V: TRBV18; size: -; DNA: TGTGCCAGCTCACGAACAGTTTCAGGGGCCTATAATTCACCCCTCCACTTT; CDR3: CASSRTVSGAYNSPLHF
D: TRBD2; J: TRBJ2-7; V: TRBV27; size: -; DNA: TGTGCCAGCAGTTCATCACATAGCGGGGGCTACGAGCAGTACTTC; CDR3: CASSSSHSGGYEQYF
D: -; J: TRBJ2-7; V: TRBV5-6; size: -; DNA: TGTGCCAGCAGCTTGGTAGGCAGGAGGAGTCCCTACGAGCAGTACTTC; CDR3: CASSLVGRRSPYEQYF
D: -; J: TRBJ2-3; V: TRBV11-2; size: few; DNA: TGTGCCAGCAGCTTAGACGACAACACAGATACGCAGTATTTT; CDR3: CASSLDDNTDTQYF
D: TRBD2; J: TRBJ2-3; V: TRBV9; size: -; DNA: TGTGCCAGCAATCCAGCGGGGGGCGGGGGAGATACGCAGTATTTT; CDR3: CASNPAGGGGDTQYF